Listed below are T cell receptor beta chains from one sample, sequenced in a study of blood T cell repertoires in COVID-19. The table came from immunoSEQ multiplex PCR; TCRdb's copy has only in-frame clones and leaves some out. The sample contains a few hundred thousand clones, approximately 89% of which appear only once. Sequencing was done on a sample of PBMCs or T cells enriched from blood (not recorded which). The receptor set was obtained from a woman aged 45-65 years who had been exposed to COVID-19. Each CDR3 is given with its conserved first and last residue. A D gene is named only where the DNA matches it firmly.

CDR3aa: CASSLSGDGYTF
v_gene: TRBV5-6
j_gene: TRBJ1-2
d_gene: NA

CDR3aa: CASSQVHFTGELFF
v_gene: TRBV3-1/TRBV3-2
j_gene: TRBJ2-2
d_gene: NA

CDR3aa: CASSSRDKYTYNSPLHF
v_gene: TRBV11-2
j_gene: TRBJ1-6
d_gene: NA

CDR3aa: CASSRRDRAGQPQHF
v_gene: TRBV18
j_gene: TRBJ1-5
d_gene: TRBD1

CDR3aa: CASSVAGHSYEQYF
v_gene: TRBV9
j_gene: TRBJ2-7
d_gene: NA

CDR3aa: CASRRAGTSPEAFF
v_gene: TRBV28
j_gene: TRBJ1-1
d_gene: NA

CDR3aa: CASSQEGVQETQYF
v_gene: TRBV4-1
j_gene: TRBJ2-5
d_gene: NA

CDR3aa: CASRTTNNSPLHF
v_gene: TRBV2
j_gene: TRBJ1-6
d_gene: NA

CDR3aa: CASGDLQANYGYTF
v_gene: TRBV5-1
j_gene: TRBJ1-2
d_gene: NA

CDR3aa: CASSLESTDTQYF
v_gene: TRBV6-4
j_gene: TRBJ2-3
d_gene: NA

CDR3aa: CASSLMSLEAFF
v_gene: TRBV7-9
j_gene: TRBJ1-1
d_gene: NA

CDR3aa: CASSAGAGPGNYGYTF
v_gene: TRBV5-5
j_gene: TRBJ1-2
d_gene: NA

CDR3aa: CASSLLALDTQYF
v_gene: TRBV12-3/TRBV12-4
j_gene: TRBJ2-3
d_gene: NA

CDR3aa: CASSLGQGVYNEQFF
v_gene: TRBV5-4
j_gene: TRBJ2-1
d_gene: TRBD1

CDR3aa: CSASLVSPYNSPLHF
v_gene: TRBV20-1
j_gene: TRBJ1-6
d_gene: NA

CDR3aa: CASPGLRTEAFF
v_gene: TRBV6-5
j_gene: TRBJ1-1
d_gene: NA

CDR3aa: CASSFWGGSSYEQYF
v_gene: TRBV7-2
j_gene: TRBJ2-7
d_gene: NA

CDR3aa: CASSDSRAGNTIYF
v_gene: TRBV5-6
j_gene: TRBJ1-3
d_gene: NA

CDR3aa: CASSDLPGRATEAFF
v_gene: TRBV10-2
j_gene: TRBJ1-1
d_gene: NA